This T cell receptor (beta chain) was captured by sequencing in a study of cytomegalovirus exposure and HLA in healthy donors (dated by TCRdb to the late 2010s). Notes on the research overall: An earlier analysis of 587 of the donors reported 276 Gb of sequence data and 95 million to 120 million unique TCR beta sequences obtained from some 200 million T cells. The genetic ancestry cluster associated with self-reported Caucasian donors included 80% to 90% of the roughly 410 genotyped donors. A later genetic analysis used genome-wide SNP genotypes for about 65% of the roughly 670 donors, treating that subset as a discovery cohort. An earlier analysis of about 600 of the donors used high-throughput TCR beta sequencing to judge whether each TCR beta V gene segment behaved as functional or pseudogenic. The aim of the study was to test whether cataloging public T cell receptors could identify signatures of past pathogen exposure. The study profiled the T cell repertoires of under 700 subjects by immunosequencing and related them to cytomegalovirus serostatus. Every repertoire in the discovery cohort had been generated on one and the same sequencing platform. The number of typed donors differed by locus: about 629-630 for A, B, C, DRB1 and DQB1; approximately 530 for DQA1; around 580 for DPA1; and roughly 450 for DPB1. A handful of DR-DQ haplotypes were handled as single units for association and clustering because linkage in the cohort was strong. HLA typing included class I and class II loci at four-digit resolution. Donor age, sex, ethnicity and CMV serostatus were compiled alongside the repertoire data. In the later analysis, no new phenotypic data were used to find candidate immune exposures; instead, reliance was placed on TCR beta sequences and their occurrence across donors. High-throughput TCR immunosequencing, statistical association of individual TCRs with disease status, and machine learning were combined to predict cytomegalovirus infection status. Across about 380 genotyped donors of the cohort, an average of about 240,000 unique TCR beta nucleotide sequences per donor were sequenced, and 15% to 20% of those sequences were non-productive. An early release that covered about 600 HLA-typed donors contained approximately 300 gigabases of sequencing data and 80 million or so unique TCR sequences. A later analysis re-analyzed previously published TCR beta repertoires from about 730 donors and added high-resolution HLA genotyping to study TCR occurrence patterns. Besides the first cohort of around 700 subjects, a separate validation cohort made up of some 110 different subjects was used. The paper's findings and limits, for the study overall: Because the 87-base-pair reads could not distinguish some IMGT-functional V segments, including TRBV6-2 and TRBV6-3, those segments were excluded. Assigning TCR associations to individual alleles was difficult when HLA alleles, especially DR and DQ, strongly co-occurred. In the study, around 150 TCR beta chains were listed as associated with cytomegalovirus. Broadly in line with IMGT annotations, most TCR beta V segments showed up in productive rearrangements about 90% or about 30% of the time in an earlier analysis of 587 of the donors. Because HLA typing was missing for some donors at each locus, association tests included only the typed subset. Compared with equally common non-associated chains, HLA-associated TCR beta chains in a later analysis were more clonally expanded and had lower generation probabilities. In a later analysis, several top co-occurrence clusters were reported to appear linked to parvovirus B19, influenza, CMV and Epstein-Barr virus. Correlated functional status among segregating V segments might be attributable to linkage disequilibrium, but an unknown experimental factor could not be ruled out. A few of the identified cytomegalovirus-associated TCR beta chains were confirmed in vitro to be specific for cytomegalovirus antigens. Compared with the 666-donor mean, donors in an Asian-associated ancestry cluster had fewer N-insertions in productive TCRs, according to a later genetic analysis. The authors suggested that the approach could potentially be generalized to other disease states and immunological phenotypes. Presence/absence analyses assumed roughly uniform sequencing depth across donors, an assumption that may not hold. The cohort was sequenced for TCR beta chains only, and without alpha or paired-chain data the features that could be detected were limited. Because counts were too low, 15 or so rarely observed V segments, including chromosome 9 orphons, were excluded from the earlier analysis of some 540 of the donors. Immune exposure information for the cohort was limited to CMV serostatus. In a later analysis, most CMV-associated TCR beta chains were found to appear HLA-restricted, with HLA associations seemingly driven largely by CMV exposure. The classifier was reported to diagnose cytomegalovirus status with high specificity and sensitivity in both the original cohort and the validation cohort. An association between a missense DCLRE1C variant and V-gene and J-gene trimming of TCR beta chains was found in a later genetic analysis and replicated in an independent cohort. Across donors, most TCR sequences were observed very rarely, whereas some public TCRs were present in many individuals. A cluster of highly shared sequence variants was judged likely to be a technical artifact of the sequencing pipeline. A later analysis found that TCR association rates varied across HLA loci, with DRB1 alleles showing the most associated TCRs and HLA-C alleles the fewest. A further reported finding was that TCR beta sequences accurately predicted the HLA-A and HLA-B alleles for most subjects in the first cohort. A later analysis associated 15,000 to 20,000 TCR beta sequences with specific HLA alleles at a false discovery rate of 0.05.

The cohort consisted of approximately 690 healthy bone marrow donors. Cohort members were all nominally healthy when sampled, although unrecorded immune exposures were likely present. The donor tested CMV seronegative, placing the donor among the roughly 400 seronegative members of the cohort. A peripheral blood sample was provided by each donor, and peripheral blood mononuclear cells were used for TCR beta sequencing. The Qiagen DNeasy Blood Extraction Kit was used to extract genomic DNA from the blood cell samples. Libraries were prepared through the immunoSEQ multiplex PCR assay. A mixture of 60 forward primers for TCR Vbeta segments and 13 reverse primers for TCR Jbeta segments was used in the multiplex PCR. The CDR3 region of rearranged TCR beta genes was amplified from genomic DNA by a multiplex PCR assay. On the Illumina HiSeq System, the amplified TCR beta libraries were sequenced as 87-base-pair reads. Per the source publication's procedure: In a later analysis, around 80 million unique TCR beta chains were counted across the approximately 620 repertoires, and roughly 11 million of these chains were shared by at least two donors. A nearest-neighbor algorithm error-corrected the raw reads and collapsed the reads into unique sequences, merging closely related sequences to remove PCR and sequencing errors. V, D and J gene segments were assigned by aligning CDR3 sequences to IMGT reference sequences. Each retained sequence needed at least a six-nucleotide match to both a V gene segment and a J gene segment. A rearrangement counted as productive if the CDR3 had no stop codons and remained in frame with V and J, and every other rearrangement counted as non-productive. CDR3 was defined by IMGT convention, running from the second conserved V-encoded cysteine to the conserved J-encoded phenylalanine. The earlier analysis of about 610 of the donors excluded any sequence lacking an unambiguous match to a single V gene segment. An earlier analysis of a few hundred of the donors classified V segments as functional when productive rearrangements were above 56.7% and as segregating when the standard deviation between donors was above 5%. To diagnose cytomegalovirus status from the catalog of TCR beta chain sequences, a statistical classification framework was built. V and J gene assignment, in a later analysis, came from comparing TCR nucleotide sequences with IMGT/GENE-DB human TR gene sequences. Using the TCRdist pipeline, a later analysis assigned CDR3 sequences along with most-parsimonious VDJ recombination scenarios. A later analysis defined each TCR beta chain by its CDR3 amino acid sequence plus V-gene family, and excluded reads lacking a unique V-gene family. As a way to deal with suspected cross-contamination and a sequencing artifact, a later analysis dropped 592 nucleotide sequences that were highly shared and had low generation probability. A later analysis calculated a clonal expansion index for each public chain from normalized within-repertoire ranks of inferred template counts. Generation probabilities in a later analysis came from a VDJ recombination model fitted to out-of-frame rearrangements, and those results were checked against IGoR. A later analysis scored TCR-TCR, TCR-HLA and TCR-CMV co-occurrence with hypergeometric tests, applying a repertoire-size bias correction to TCR pairs. In a later analysis, false discovery rates were estimated by permuting HLA or CMV assignments 20 times. In a later analysis, co-occurring TCRs were grouped using DBSCAN, and TCRdist sequence similarity was added for clustering within HLA-allele-positive subsets. Repertoires with fewer than 30,000 or more than 120,000 public chains were left out of co-occurrence clustering, as were a handful of repertoires with anomalous nucleotide sharing. What TCRdb holds here is the immuneACCESS table cut down to in-frame rearrangements. Part of the clones is not present; checked against another copy, under half of the missing clones reflect an unresolved V gene, and the others are unexplained. V and J calls and clone size are given by that table; D and trimming were obtained from the DNA. The table for this sample lists more than 130,000 clones; 70% to 80% of them were counted only once. The ten most abundant clones make up around 4.9% of the sample.

Looking up the germline V gene (reference sequence) yields CDR1 MNHEY and CDR2 SMNVEV. CDR3 length: 14 amino acids, cysteine to phenylalanine. Only the CDR3 region is kept as DNA, spanning 42 bases read in frame from base 1. The junction shows trimming of 2 bases on V and 2 bases on J, and the gene matches do not reach 2 bases of it. Regarding this clone: Its antigen remains undetermined. The record has no base qualities; no much larger clone is one base away.

The material sequenced was PBMCs. This TCR came from a male donor in good health and CMV-seronegative. Recombination linked TRBV27 to TRBJ1-1; 7 bases in the middle match TRBD1. This receptor carries the CDR3 CASSLGDSNTEAFF. The bases are TGTGCCAGCAGTTTAGGGGACAGTAACACTGAAGCTTTCTTT.